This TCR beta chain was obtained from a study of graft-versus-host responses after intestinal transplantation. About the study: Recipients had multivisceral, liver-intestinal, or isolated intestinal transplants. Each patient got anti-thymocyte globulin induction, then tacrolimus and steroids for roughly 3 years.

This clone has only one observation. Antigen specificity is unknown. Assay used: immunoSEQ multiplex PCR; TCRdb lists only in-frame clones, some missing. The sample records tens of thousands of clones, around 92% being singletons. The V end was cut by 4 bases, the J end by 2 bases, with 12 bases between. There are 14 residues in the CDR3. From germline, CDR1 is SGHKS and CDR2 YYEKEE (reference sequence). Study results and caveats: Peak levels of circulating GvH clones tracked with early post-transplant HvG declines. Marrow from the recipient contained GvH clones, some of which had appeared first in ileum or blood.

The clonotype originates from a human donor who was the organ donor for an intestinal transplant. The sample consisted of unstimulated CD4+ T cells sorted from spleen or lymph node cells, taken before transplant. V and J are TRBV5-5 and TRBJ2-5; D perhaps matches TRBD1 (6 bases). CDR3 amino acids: CASSHWTVQETQYF. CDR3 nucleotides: TGTGCCAGCAGCCACTGGACAGTTCAAGAGACCCAGTACTTC.